The rows below give T cell receptor beta chains drawn from one sample of a study of shared clonotypes between healthy human individuals. The table came from immunoSEQ multiplex PCR; TCRdb's copy has only in-frame clones and leaves some out. The repertoire consists of roughly 2.4 million clones, with approximately 96% occurring once and the leading ten covering roughly 0.13%. The sequencing input was naive CD4+ T cells sorted from blood. The receptors were gathered from a man between 18 and 29 years old in good health. Each CDR3 is given with its conserved first and last residue. The order of the fields is D gene, clone size, V gene, J gene, CDR3 protein, CDR3 DNA. The D gene is left open where the match is weak. For some rows the clone size is stated as once, few or many, or as a class when expanded; others skip it.

-	-	TRBV6-6	TRBJ1-1	CASSRLGNTEAFF	TGTGCCAGCAGTAGACTAGGGAACACTGAAGCTTTCTTT
-	-	TRBV18	TRBJ1-5	CASSPGSQGLDQPQHF	TGTGCCAGCTCACCGGGGTCACAGGGACTGGATCAGCCCCAGCATTTT
TRBD2	-	TRBV6-6	TRBJ2-5	CASSYGREQETQYF	TGTGCCAGCAGTTACGGGCGGGAGCAAGAGACCCAGTACTTC
-	-	TRBV29-1	TRBJ1-1	CSVRRNTEAFF	TGCAGCGTTCGCAGGAACACTGAAGCTTTCTTT
-	once	TRBV9	TRBJ1-2	CASRILREGIGYTF	TGTGCCAGCAGGATATTGAGGGAAGGAATTGGCTACACCTTC
-	-	TRBV6-5	TRBJ1-2	CASRSGYGYTF	TGTGCCAGCAGGAGTGGCTATGGCTACACCTTC
-	-	TRBV5-6	TRBJ1-4	CASTSSGTTNEKLFF	TGTGCCAGCACCTCCTCGGGAACAACTAATGAAAAACTGTTTTTT
-	-	TRBV5-4	TRBJ1-5	CASSLEGQPQHF	TGTGCCAGCAGCCTGGAGGGGCAGCCCCAGCATTTT
-	-	TRBV10-1	TRBJ1-1	CASSEGARAEAFF	TGCGCCAGCAGTGAGGGGGCGCGAGCTGAAGCTTTCTTT
-	-	TRBV18	TRBJ1-5	CASSPPGVLYQPQHF	TGTGCCAGCTCACCACCGGGGGTTTTATATCAGCCCCAGCATTTT
TRBD2	-	TRBV6-5	TRBJ2-7	CASSGSGGEQYF	TGTGCCAGCAGTGGCTCGGGGGGCGAGCAGTACTTC
TRBD1	-	TRBV18	TRBJ1-2	CASSQQGTYGYTF	TGTGCCAGCTCACAACAGGGGACCTATGGCTACACCTTC
TRBD1	-	TRBV6-5	TRBJ2-5	CASSYSGQPYQETQYF	TGTGCCAGCAGTTACTCGGGACAGCCGTACCAAGAGACCCAGTACTTC
TRBD2	-	TRBV4-1	TRBJ2-7	CASSPQVLAGGEQYF	TGCGCCAGCAGCCCCCAGGTACTAGCGGGTGGCGAGCAGTACTTC
TRBD1	once	TRBV5-6	TRBJ2-1	CASSKDREAYNEQFF	TGTGCCAGCAGTAAGGACAGGGAGGCCTACAATGAGCAGTTCTTC
-	-	TRBV28	TRBJ2-5	CASSYWTTQYF	TGTGCCAGCAGTTATTGGACGACCCAGTACTTC
-	-	TRBV7-2	TRBJ1-1	CASSAGPLNTEAFF	TGTGCCAGCAGCGCCGGACCGTTGAACACTGAAGCTTTCTTT
-	-	TRBV11-2	TRBJ1-2	CASSPSQYYGYTF	TGTGCCAGCAGCCCCTCCCAGTACTATGGCTACACCTTC
-	-	TRBV7-9	TRBJ2-5	CASSLALPNQETQYF	TGTGCCAGCAGCTTAGCGCTCCCAAACCAAGAGACCCAGTACTTC
-	-	TRBV2	TRBJ2-7	CASSGPGRTSEQYF	TGTGCCAGCAGTGGTCCGGGACGGACTTCCGAGCAGTACTTC
-	-	TRBV5-4	TRBJ2-7	CASTTQGSGQYF	TGTGCCAGCACCACTCAGGGGTCGGGGCAGTACTTC
-	-	TRBV2	TRBJ2-1	CASKRETVAYNEQFF	TGTGCCAGCAAGAGGGAGACGGTCGCCTACAATGAGCAGTTCTTC
-	-	TRBV28	TRBJ2-5	CARNGGRETQYF	TGTGCCAGGAATGGAGGAAGGGAGACCCAGTACTTC
TRBD2	-	TRBV5-4	TRBJ2-2	CASSPSLSGRAPGELFF	TGTGCCAGCAGCCCGTCGCTTAGCGGGAGGGCCCCCGGGGAGCTGTTTTTT
-	once	TRBV5-1	TRBJ2-1	CASSPMGQGRNEQFF	TGCGCCAGCAGCCCAATGGGGCAGGGCAGGAATGAGCAGTTCTTC
TRBD1	once	TRBV25-1	TRBJ2-1	CASSEIGQGLKFF	TGTGCCAGCAGTGAAATAGGACAGGGCTTGAAGTTCTTC
TRBD1	-	TRBV25-1	TRBJ1-2	CASSVTGLNYGYTF	TGTGCCAGCAGTGTGACAGGGCTTAACTATGGCTACACCTTC
TRBD2	-	TRBV7-2	TRBJ2-5	CASSLRLAGAHQETQYF	TGTGCCAGCAGCTTAAGACTAGCGGGGGCCCACCAAGAGACCCAGTACTTC
TRBD1	-	TRBV27	TRBJ1-2	CASSLRQGGYGYTF	TGTGCCAGCAGTTTGCGTCAGGGGGGCTATGGCTACACCTTC
-	few	TRBV4-3	TRBJ1-1	CASSQVLDRPNTEAFF	TGCGCCAGCAGCCAAGTTCTCGACAGGCCGAACACTGAAGCTTTCTTT
TRBD1	-	TRBV2	TRBJ1-1	CASSAGGSTEAFF	TGTGCCAGCAGTGCAGGGGGTAGCACTGAAGCTTTCTTT
-	-	TRBV2	TRBJ2-3	CASSVAQGVDTQYF	TGTGCCAGCAGTGTCGCACAGGGAGTAGATACGCAGTATTTT
-	once	TRBV7-2	TRBJ2-2	CASSLARPGVAGELFF	TGTGCCAGCAGCTTAGCCAGGCCAGGGGTTGCCGGGGAGCTGTTTTTT
TRBD2	-	TRBV19	TRBJ2-7	CASSIAGLAGDSYEQYF	TGTGCCAGTAGTATAGCGGGACTAGCGGGAGACTCCTACGAGCAGTACTTC
-	-	TRBV5-1	TRBJ2-5	CASSQWGIYQETQYF	TGCGCCAGCAGCCAATGGGGGATCTACCAAGAGACCCAGTACTTC
TRBD2	-	TRBV7-2	TRBJ2-3	CASSIQSGSKDTQYF	TGTGCCAGCAGTATACAGAGCGGGAGTAAGGATACGCAGTATTTT
-	-	TRBV23-1	TRBJ1-3	CASSQETALSGNTIYF	TGCGCCAGCAGTCAAGAGACAGCGCTCTCTGGAAACACCATATATTTT
-	-	TRBV27	TRBJ1-5	CASSYRAKGNQPQHF	TGTGCCAGCAGTTACAGGGCTAAAGGCAATCAGCCCCAGCATTTT
TRBD2	-	TRBV11-2	TRBJ2-1	CASSLGAVTSGRFYNEQFF	TGTGCCAGCAGCTTAGGGGCGGTCACTAGCGGGAGGTTTTACAATGAGCAGTTCTTC
-	-	TRBV14	TRBJ2-7	CASSLTRRPYEQYF	TGTGCCAGCAGCCTGACCCGGCGGCCCTACGAGCAGTACTTC
TRBD2	-	TRBV29-1	TRBJ2-5	CSVGRTSGTQETQYF	TGCAGCGTTGGTAGAACTAGCGGGACTCAAGAGACCCAGTACTTC
TRBD1	-	TRBV5-1	TRBJ1-5	CASSPGTDNQPQHF	TGCGCCAGCAGCCCCGGGACAGACAATCAGCCCCAGCATTTT
-	-	TRBV6-5	TRBJ2-3	CASRHSTDTQYF	TGTGCCAGCAGGCATAGCACAGATACGCAGTATTTT
TRBD1	-	TRBV5-4	TRBJ1-2	CASSVRTGAIFNYGYTF	TGTGCCAGCAGCGTCAGGACAGGGGCGATCTTTAACTATGGCTACACCTTC
TRBD1	-	TRBV28	TRBJ2-3	CASSTGGGADTQYF	TGTGCCAGCAGTACAGGGGGCGGCGCAGATACGCAGTATTTT
TRBD2	-	TRBV15	TRBJ2-3	CATSRGLAGGPTDTQYF	TGTGCCACCAGCAGGGGACTAGCGGGGGGTCCCACAGATACGCAGTATTTT
-	-	TRBV30	TRBJ2-7	CAWSPLGIYEQYF	TGTGCCTGGAGCCCCTTGGGTATATACGAGCAGTACTTC
-	-	TRBV27	TRBJ2-7	CASSPRWGAGYEQYF	TGTGCCAGCAGCCCGAGGTGGGGTGCGGGGTACGAGCAGTACTTC
-	-	TRBV7-2	TRBJ2-7	CASSMSYEQYF	TGTGCCAGCAGCATGAGCTACGAGCAGTACTTC
-	-	TRBV6-1	TRBJ2-2	CASSEIDRGELFF	TGTGCCAGCAGTGAAATAGACCGCGGGGAGCTGTTTTTT
TRBD1	-	TRBV9	TRBJ1-1	CASSAAFRGTEAFF	TGTGCCAGCAGCGCCGCCTTCAGGGGGACTGAAGCTTTCTTT
-	-	TRBV9	TRBJ2-6	CASSSSGGGANVLTF	TGTGCCAGCAGTTCCTCGGGTGGCGGGGCCAACGTCCTGACTTTC
-	-	TRBV5-1	TRBJ2-7	CASSFGKPSYEQYF	TGCGCCAGCAGCTTTGGAAAACCCTCCTACGAGCAGTACTTC
-	-	TRBV7-6	TRBJ2-7	CASSQGYKSRGEQYF	TGTGCCAGCAGCCAGGGGTACAAATCTAGAGGGGAGCAGTACTTC
TRBD2	-	TRBV7-2	TRBJ2-3	CASSTLAVSRTDTQYF	TGTGCCAGCAGCACTCTAGCGGTCTCACGCACAGATACGCAGTATTTT